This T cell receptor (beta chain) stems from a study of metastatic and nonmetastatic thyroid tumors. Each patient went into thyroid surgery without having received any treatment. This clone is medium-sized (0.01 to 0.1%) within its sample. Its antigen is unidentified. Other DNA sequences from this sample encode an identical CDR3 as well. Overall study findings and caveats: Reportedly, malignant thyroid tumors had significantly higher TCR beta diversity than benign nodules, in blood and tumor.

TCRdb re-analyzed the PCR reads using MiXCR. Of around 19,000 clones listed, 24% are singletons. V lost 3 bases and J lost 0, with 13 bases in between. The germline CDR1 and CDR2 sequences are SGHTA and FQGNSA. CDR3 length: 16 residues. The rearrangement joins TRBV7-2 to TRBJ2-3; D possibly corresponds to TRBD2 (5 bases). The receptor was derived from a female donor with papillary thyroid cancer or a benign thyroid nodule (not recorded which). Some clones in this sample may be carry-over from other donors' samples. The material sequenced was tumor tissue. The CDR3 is CASSLAVRTSTDTQYF. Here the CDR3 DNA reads TGTGCCAGCAGCTTGGCGGTCCGGACTAGCACAGATACGCAGTATTTT. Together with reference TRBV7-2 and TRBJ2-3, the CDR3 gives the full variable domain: GAGVSQSPSNKVTEKGKDVELRCDPISGHTALYWYRQSLGQGLEFLIYFQGNSAPDKSGLPSDRFSAERTGGSVSTLTIQRTQQEDSAVYLCASSLAVRTSTDTQYFGPGTRLTVL.